The 23 T cell receptor beta chains presented below share a single source sample, sequenced in a study of blood T cell repertoires in COVID-19. TCRdb's copy holds only in-frame clones and misses some; the assay was immunoSEQ multiplex PCR. The sample lists roughly 220,000 clones, about 83% occurring once. Sequencing input: PBMCs or T cells enriched from blood (not recorded which). These receptors were taken from a woman aged 35 to 49 who had recovered from COVID-19.

This chain links TRBV4-1 with TRBJ2-1; D is perhaps TRBD2 (5 bases). Germline V gene sequence: CDR1 MGHRA, CDR2 YSYEKL. V was shortened by 3 bases and J by 1 base, with 13 bases between the two germline ends. The CDR3 contains 16 residues. CDR3 bases: TGCGCCAGCAGCCATTACGGGAAAGGGTCCTACAATGAGCAGTTCTTC. Translating it yields CASSHYGKGSYNEQFF.

This sequence joins TRBV30 and TRBJ2-1; 9 nucleotides align to TRBD2. After removal of 2 bases from V and 9 bases from J, the junction contained 14 bases not matched to a gene. Germline V CDR1 and CDR2: GTSNPN, SVGIG (reference sequence). The CDR3 extends over 16 amino acids. This chain's CDR3 is CAWSPSGGAGGREQFF. Written as DNA, the CDR3 is TGTGCCTGGAGTCCCTCGGGGGGTGCGGGAGGGCGTGAGCAGTTCTTC.

The chain links TRBV7-2 to TRBJ2-7; perhaps TRBD2 as D (6 bases). Germline V gene lookup returns CDR1 SGHTA and CDR2 FQGNSA. Trimming cost V 5 bases and J 5 bases, with 13 bases left between them. The CDR3 runs 13 residues. The CDR3 here is CASSAQAGNEQYF. As DNA, the CDR3 is TGTGCCAGCAGCGCGCAGGCGGGGAACGAGCAGTACTTC. Full variable domain (outside the CDR3, taken from reference TRBV7-2 and TRBJ2-7): GAGVSQSPSNKVTEKGKDVELRCDPISGHTALYWYRQSLGQGLEFLIYFQGNSAPDKSGLPSDRFSAERTGGSVSTLTIQRTQQEDSAVYLCASSAQAGNEQYFGPGTRLTVT.

This chain uses TRBV27 with TRBJ2-3; 9 nucleotides line up with TRBD2. The CDR3 runs 14 residues. Trimming removed 2 bases from V and 6 bases from J; junction bases left unmatched: 3. Germline CDR1 is MNHEY and CDR2 is SMNVEV (reference sequence). Written as DNA, the CDR3 is TGTGCCAGCAGTTTAATAGCGGGAGATGATACGCAGTATTTT. It is translated as CASSLIAGDDTQYF.

The rearrangement links TRBV3-1 (or the pseudogene TRBV3-2) to TRBJ1-5, with 7 positions matching TRBD1. The CDR3 has 16 amino acids. The V gene's germline CDR1 is LGHDT and CDR2 YNNKEL (reference sequence). Trimming removed 3 bases from V and 1 base from J; junction bases left unmatched: 6. This CDR3 is CASSHPDRVSNQPQHF. The CDR3 nucleotides are TGTGCCAGCAGCCATCCCGACAGGGTGAGCAATCAGCCCCAGCATTTT.

The chain recombines TRBV29-1 with TRBJ2-1; no firm D call. The germline V gene has CDR1 SQVTM and CDR2 ANQGSEA. V was shortened by 2 bases and J by 3 bases, with 11 bases between the two germline ends. This CDR3 has 14 residues. The CDR3 protein is CSVEPSSSYNEQFF. For the CDR3, the DNA is TGCAGCGTTGAACCTTCTTCTAGCTACAATGAGCAGTTCTTC.

The J gene is TRBJ1-5, the V gene TRBV24-1; tentative D call: TRBD1 (6 bases). V shed 9 bases and J shed 6 bases, with 14 bases lying between them. Germline V gene sequence: CDR1 KGHDR, CDR2 SFDVKD. The CDR3 totals 13 residues. The CDR3 region is CATRGGTGQPQHF. The CDR3 DNA sequence: TGTGCCACCCGCGGGGGCACAGGTCAGCCCCAGCATTTT.

This chain joins TRBV5-1 and TRBJ2-2; D perhaps matches TRBD1 (6 bases). V was trimmed by 0 bases and J by 6 bases, leaving 12 bases between them. This CDR3 has 15 residues. CDR1 is SGHRS, CDR2 YFSETQ, per germline. The CDR3: CASSLATGYAGELFF. In nucleotides, the CDR3 is TGCGCCAGCAGCTTGGCTACAGGGTACGCCGGGGAGCTGTTTTTT. Supplemented by reference TRBV5-1 and TRBJ2-2, the full variable domain reads KAGVTQTPRYLIKTRGQQVTLSCSPISGHRSVSWYQQTPGQGLQFLFEYFSETQRNKGNFPGRFSGRQFSNSRSEMNVSTLELGDSALYLCASSLATGYAGELFFGEGSRLTVL.

The J gene is TRBJ1-1, the V gene TRBV6-5; the D is unclear. Trimming removed 1 base at V and 1 base at J, with 7 bases between. CDR1 and CDR2 (germline): MNHEY, SVGAGI. This CDR3 has 14 residues. The CDR3 protein is CASSYYSRNTEAFF. CDR3 bases: TGTGCCAGCAGTTACTACTCGAGGAACACTGAAGCTTTCTTT.

V and J are TRBV2 and TRBJ1-5, with D maybe TRBD1 (5 bases). Germline CDR1 SNHLY, CDR2 FYNNEI. V was cut by 2 bases and J by 2 bases, with 10 bases left in between. The CDR3 runs to 15 residues. The CDR3 loop reads CASSELQGRNQPQHF. The CDR3 DNA is TGTGCCAGCAGTGAACTTCAGGGTCGCAATCAGCCCCAGCATTTT.

J is TRBJ2-7 and V is TRBV19; D unresolved. Germline V CDR1 and CDR2: LNHDA, SQIVND (reference sequence). The germline V and J ends were trimmed by 0 bases and 3 bases, with 15 bases remaining between them. The CDR3 is 16 amino acids. Here the CDR3 DNA reads TGTGCCAGTAGTATAGATGGTGCGGCGGTCAACTACGAGCAGTACGTC. Translating gives CASSIDGAAVNYEQYV.

This chain links TRBV18 with TRBJ1-5, with D maybe TRBD1 (5 bases). Deletions cut 3 bases from V and 1 base from J, with 7 bases between. Germline-derived CDR1 and CDR2 are KGHSH and LQKENI. The CDR3 is 14 residues long. The CDR3 bases are TGTGCCAGCTCACCTGACAGAAGCAATCAGCCCCAGCATTTT. Translating gives CASSPDRSNQPQHF.

The V call is TRBV5-1, the J call TRBJ2-3; 9 bases line up with TRBD2. CDR1 SGHRS and CDR2 YFSETQ come from the germline V gene. The CDR3 is 18 amino acids. Trimming removed 4 bases from V and 5 bases from J; junction bases left unmatched: 17. This CDR3 is CASSLVGPREGLVDTQYF. CDR3 sequence (DNA): TGCGCCAGCAGCCTCGTCGGTCCGCGGGAGGGGTTAGTAGATACGCAGTATTTT.

V usage is TRBV19 and J usage is TRBJ1-5; a weak D match, TRBD1 (6 bases). Germline assignment: CDR1 LNHDA and CDR2 SQIVND (reference sequence). The CDR3 is made up of 15 amino acids. V lost 3 bases to trimming and J lost 1 base, with 10 bases between them. CDR3 nucleotide sequence: TGTGCCAGTAGTATCGGACAGTCGAGCAATCAGCCCCAGCATTTT. Its protein is CASSIGQSSNQPQHF.

The chain has TRBV2 and TRBJ2-3; D remains ambiguous. Trimming cost V 3 bases and J 4 bases, with 5 bases left between them. The CDR3 covers 12 residues. CDR1 is SNHLY, CDR2 FYNNEI, per germline. The CDR3 DNA follows: TGTGCCAGCAGTGATGTCTCAGATACGCAGTATTTT. It yields the protein CASSDVSDTQYF. The complete variable domain, with remaining parts taken from reference TRBV2 and TRBJ2-3, reads EPEVTQTPSHQVTQMGQEVILRCVPISNHLYFYWYRQILGQKVEFLVSFYNNEISEKSEIFDDQFSVERPDGSNFTLKIRSTKLEDSAMYFCASSDVSDTQYFGPGTRLTVL.

The CDR3 spells CASFGRGTANTEAFF. In DNA, the CDR3 is TGTGCCAGTTTTGGTCGGGGAACCGCAAACACTGAAGCTTTCTTT. The chain recombines TRBV19 with TRBJ1-1; no clear D gene. The germline CDR1 and CDR2 sequences are LNHDA and SQIVND (reference sequence). The ends were cut back, 8 bases at V and 2 bases at J, with 18 bases in the middle. The CDR3 runs to 15 residues.

The rearrangement links TRBV5-4 to TRBJ1-1, with TRBD1 matching over 8 bases. The germline CDR1 and CDR2 sequences are SGHNT and YYREEE (reference sequence). CDR3 length: 16 residues. V shed 4 bases, J shed 3 bases, and the junction held 11 bases outside the gene matches. CDR3 region: CASSPSGGRGYTEAFF. The CDR3 coding sequence is TGTGCCAGCAGCCCATCAGGGGGCCGTGGGTACACTGAAGCTTTCTTT.

The chain uses TRBV27 and TRBJ1-5; no reliable D call. V was clipped by 2 bases and J by 5 bases, with 7 bases between them. Germline CDR1 and CDR2: MNHEY and SMNVEV (reference sequence). The CDR3 length is 13 residues. The CDR3 sequence is CASSLGTYQPQHF. In DNA, the CDR3 is TGTGCCAGCAGTTTAGGCACCTATCAGCCCCAGCATTTT.

V gene TRBV15 combines with J gene TRBJ2-1, with 7 bases matching TRBD2. The CDR3 runs 16 residues. Germline trimming cut 0 bases from V and 9 bases from J; bases unmatched to any gene: 11. From germline, CDR1 is LNHNV and CDR2 YYDKDF (reference sequence). The CDR3 DNA follows: TGTGCCACCAGCAGAGATGGGGGGAGGGCCTCCGGTGAGCAGTTCTTC. Protein: CATSRDGGRASGEQFF.

The chain carries TRBV9 and TRBJ2-5, with 10 nucleotides matching TRBD2. The V and J ends lost 0 bases and 5 bases, in that order; junction bases with no gene match: 13. This CDR3 region has 18 residues. CDR1 is SGDLS and CDR2 is YYNGEE in the germline V gene. CDR3 sequence (DNA): TGTGCCAGCAGCGTAGGGCGCGGGGGGACTAGCGTTTGGGAGACCCAGTACTTC. The encoded protein is CASSVGRGGTSVWETQYF.

This clone was detected once. This chain connects TRBV4-1 to TRBJ1-2; 10 bases are a match to TRBD1. After removal of 1 base from V and 2 bases from J, the junction contained 4 bases not matched to a gene. CDR1 is MGHRA, CDR2 YSYEKL, per germline. This CDR3 is 16 amino acids long. The CDR3 spells CASSQGTTGGNYGYTF. The CDR3 DNA reads TGCGCCAGCAGCCAAGGGACGACAGGGGGCAACTATGGCTACACCTTC.

The rearrangement links TRBV14 to TRBJ2-7; 14 bases match TRBD2. Germline V lookup: CDR1 SGHDN, CDR2 FVKESK. The CDR3 has 16 residues. Losses at the gene ends were 4 bases for V and 5 bases for J; bases not matched to a gene: 7. The CDR3 nucleotides read TGTGCCAGCAGCCGGGGACTAGCGGGAGTGGCGAACGAGCAGTACTTC. Translation gives CASSRGLAGVANEQYF.

The chain has TRBV28 and TRBJ2-5; D is perhaps TRBD2 (5 bases). The CDR3 is 15 residues long. Germline V gene data show CDR1 as MDHEN and CDR2 as SYDVKM. Trimming removed 3 bases from V and 5 bases from J, with 16 bases in between. CDR3 protein: CASSLVGGGRETQYF. The CDR3 DNA follows: TGTGCCAGCAGTTTGGTAGGAGGAGGTAGGGAGACCCAGTACTTC.